These 18 T cell receptor beta chains were sequenced from one sample in a study of CD8 T cells in Susac syndrome. A quantity of about 0.5 to 1 ug RNA underwent reverse transcription using random hexamers. TCRdb called the immunoSEQ multiplex PCR reads again in MiXCR, with one record for every CDR3 protein. In the table there are 90,000 to 150,000 distinct CDR3 sequences, 80% to 95% of which are singletons. The sequenced material came from CD8+ T cells from PBMCs. The origin of the receptors is a human donor in good health.

The chain is built from TRBV5-6 and TRBJ2-7; the D is unclear. This CDR3 spans 13 amino acids. Trimming took 1 base from V and 5 from J, leaving 10 bases between them. CDR1 and CDR2 (germline): SGHDT, YYEEEE. The CDR3 region has the DNA TGTGCCAGCAGCTTGAATCAGCCGAACGAGCAGTACTTC. It yields the protein CASSLNQPNEQYF.

V is TRBV21-1 and J is TRBJ1-2; TRBD1, the table's D call, was not compared with the DNA. TRBV21-1 is deemed a pseudogene. The CDR3 spans 16 residues. CDR3 amino acids: CASSKAPDPRGNGYTF. In DNA, the CDR3 is TGTGCCAGCAGCAAAGCCCCGGACCCGAGAGGCAATGGCTACACCTTC.

The chain has TRBV10-3 and TRBJ2-7, with a tentative D call TRBD1 (6 bases). The CDR3 has 14 residues. Germline V gives CDR1 ENHRY, CDR2 SYGVKD. Trimming stripped 4 bases from V and 3 bases from J, with 13 bases between. The CDR3 region is CAISGSGAVYEQYF. Written as DNA, the CDR3 is TGTGCCATCAGTGGATCAGGGGCGGTCTACGAGCAGTACTTC.

The chain recombines TRBV19 with TRBJ2-1; maybe TRBD1 (6 bases). The germline CDR1 and CDR2 sequences are LNHDA and SQIVND (reference sequence). This CDR3 has 13 residues. Trimming removed 6 bases from V and 8 bases from J, with 14 bases in between. As DNA, the CDR3 is TGTGCCAGTAGACGAGGGGGAGAGGATGAGCAGTTCTTC. Translating gives CASRRGGEDEQFF.

This chain joins TRBV23-1 and TRBJ2-1; D not resolved. TRBV23-1 is recorded as an ORF, its role being uncertain. Trimming cost V 0 bases and J 8 bases, with 14 bases left between them. The CDR3 sequence is 15 residues long. Written as DNA, the CDR3 is TGCGCCAGCAGTCAATCGTGGCCGCGGCTGGATGAGCAGTTCTTC. Its translation: CASSQSWPRLDEQFF.

The rearrangement joins TRBV5-1 to TRBJ1-3, with 8 bases that match TRBD1. The germline V gene encodes CDR1 SGHRS and CDR2 YFSETQ. The CDR3 covers 16 residues. The trim removed 4 bases at V and 0 bases at J, leaving 6 bases unmatched. The CDR3 bases are TGCGCCAGCAGCGAAAGGACAGGGATCTCTGGAAACACCATATATTTT. This codes for CASSERTGISGNTIYF.

The V gene is TRBV9, the J gene TRBJ2-1; 8 nucleotides agree with TRBD2. CDR1 and CDR2 (germline): SGDLS, YYNGEE. This CDR3 has 15 amino acids. The trim removed 1 base at V and 5 bases at J, leaving 5 bases unmatched. The CDR3 protein is CASSVSGGVDNEQFF. For the CDR3, the DNA is TGTGCCAGCAGCGTAAGCGGGGGTGTCGACAATGAGCAGTTCTTC.

A word on this clonotype: The CDR3 does not end in the conserved phenylalanine or tryptophan, so this is likely a read error. This chain joins TRBV3-1 and TRBJ1-2, with no clear D. Germline CDR1 is LGHDT and CDR2 is YNNKEL (reference sequence). CDR3 size: 13 residues. V lost 0 bases to trimming and J lost 4 bases, with 6 bases between them. CDR3 in DNA: TGTGCCAGCAGCCAAGAGATTGCCTATGGCTACACCCTC. Protein: CASSQEIAYGYTL.

This clonotype was counted once. V usage is TRBV2 and J usage is TRBJ2-2; 7 bases map to TRBD1. Germline CDR1 and CDR2: SNHLY and FYNNEI. V gave up 7 bases and J gave up 4 bases; unmatched junction bases: 9. The CDR3 length is 15 residues. CDR3 sequence (DNA): TGTGCCAGCATGGGACAGCCAACTTTCACCGGGGAGCTGTTTTTT. This translates into CASMGQPTFTGELFF.

CDR3 nucleotide sequence: TGTGCCAGCAGCCACACGACAGGGGGCGCGAGGAATTCACCCCTCCACTTT. This codes for CASSHTTGGARNSPLHF. The V gene is TRBV3-1, the J gene TRBJ1-6; 10 bases map to TRBD1. The junction had 9 bases not matched to a gene; V was cut back by 3 bases and J by 7 bases. Germline CDR1 LGHDT, CDR2 YNNKEL (reference sequence). This CDR3 region has 17 residues.

This clonotype was seen a few times. This chain links TRBV19 with TRBJ2-7, with 7 positions matching TRBD2. Germline V gene lookup returns CDR1 LNHDA and CDR2 SQIVND (reference sequence). This CDR3 region has 15 residues. With V trimmed by 9 bases and J by 1 base, 12 bases remained unmatched. CDR3 DNA sequence: TGTGCCAGCCAGAGAGGAGGGACTACGTCCTACGAGCAGTACTTC. Its translation is CASQRGGTTSYEQYF. Full variable domain (rest looked up from reference TRBV19 and TRBJ2-7): DGGITQSPKYLFRKEGQNVTLSCEQNLNHDAMYWYRQDPGQGLRLIYYSQIVNDFQKGDIAEGYSVSREKKESFPLTVTSAQKNPTAFYLCASQRGGTTSYEQYFGPGTRLTVT.

The gene calls are TRBV12-3 or TRBV12-4 and TRBJ2-3, with D tentatively TRBD1 or TRBD2 (6 bases each). The CDR3 length is 15 residues. Trimming left V 8 bases short and J 2 bases short, with 17 bases between. This CDR3 reads CASLLEGGHTDTQYF. The DNA for the CDR3 is TGTGCCAGCCTCCTGGAGGGGGGCCACACAGATACGCAGTATTTT.

V and J are TRBV7-8 and TRBJ1-5, with D possibly being TRBD1 (6 bases). The CDR3 totals 16 residues. Germline CDR1 reads SGHVS; CDR2 reads FQNEAQ. V lost 1 base and J lost 2, with 12 bases in between. This CDR3 reads CASSLGTDIGNQPQHF. DNA for the CDR3: TGTGCCAGCAGCTTAGGGACAGATATAGGCAATCAGCCCCAGCATTTT. Looking up the rest from reference TRBV7-8 and TRBJ1-5 gives the full variable domain: GAGVSQSPRYKVAKRGQDVALRCDPISGHVSLFWYQQALGQGPEFLTYFQNEAQLDKSGLPSDRFFAERPEGSVSTLKIQRTQQEDSAVYLCASSLGTDIGNQPQHFGDGTRLSIL.

The V and J genes are TRBV6-6 and TRBJ2-3, with 7 bases lining up with TRBD2. This CDR3 has 14 amino acids. Germline CDR1 and CDR2: MNHNY and SVGAGI (reference sequence). V was pared by 8 bases and J by 5 bases, with 10 bases of the junction left unmatched. CDR3: CASGEAGAIDTQYF. DNA of the CDR3: TGTGCCAGCGGGGAGGCGGGAGCGATAGATACGCAGTATTTT.

V is TRBV19 and J is TRBJ1-2; D unresolved. CDR1 is LNHDA, CDR2 SQIVND, per germline (reference sequence). Between the trimmed V and J ends, which lost 7 bases and 2 bases, there was a span of 8 bases. The CDR3 length is 12 residues. As DNA, the CDR3 is TGTGCCAGTATGAGCGGGAACTATGGCTACACCTTC. Amino acid sequence: CASMSGNYGYTF.

CDR3 sequence (DNA): TGTGCCAGCAGGGAATACCGGACGGGAGGGACTGAAGCTTTCTTT. This codes for CASREYRTGGTEAFF. The gene calls are TRBV12-3 or TRBV12-4 and TRBJ1-1; D is uncertain. There are 15 residues in the CDR3. V lost 6 bases, J lost 5 bases, and 19 bases lay in between.

V is TRBV7-9 and J is TRBJ2-2; 7 bases agree with TRBD1. CDR1 and CDR2 (germline): SEHNR, FQNEAQ (reference sequence). The CDR3 extends over 16 amino acids. V shed 8 bases and J 5 bases; nucleotides not matched to a gene: 14. CDR3 in amino acids: CASRSPGQSLTGELFF. The CDR3 DNA sequence: TGTGCCAGCCGCAGCCCGGGACAGAGTTTAACCGGGGAGCTGTTTTTT. The entire variable domain, with the rest obtained from reference TRBV7-9 and TRBJ2-2, is as follows: DTGVSQNPRHKITKRGQNVTFRCDPISEHNRLYWYRQTLGQGPEFLTYFQNEAQLEKSRLLSDRFSAERPKGSFSTLEIQRTEQGDSAMYLCASRSPGQSLTGELFFGEGSRLTVL.

The chain has TRBV19 and TRBJ1-1; no definite D call. Germline CDR1 is LNHDA and CDR2 is SQIVND (reference sequence). Trimming took 10 bases from V and 8 from J, leaving 26 bases between them. The CDR3 runs 15 residues. In nucleotides, the CDR3 is TGTGCCACCTCATTGGCCCCCGGAACAGCAGGAGAAGCTTTCTTT. Encoded protein: CATSLAPGTAGEAFF.